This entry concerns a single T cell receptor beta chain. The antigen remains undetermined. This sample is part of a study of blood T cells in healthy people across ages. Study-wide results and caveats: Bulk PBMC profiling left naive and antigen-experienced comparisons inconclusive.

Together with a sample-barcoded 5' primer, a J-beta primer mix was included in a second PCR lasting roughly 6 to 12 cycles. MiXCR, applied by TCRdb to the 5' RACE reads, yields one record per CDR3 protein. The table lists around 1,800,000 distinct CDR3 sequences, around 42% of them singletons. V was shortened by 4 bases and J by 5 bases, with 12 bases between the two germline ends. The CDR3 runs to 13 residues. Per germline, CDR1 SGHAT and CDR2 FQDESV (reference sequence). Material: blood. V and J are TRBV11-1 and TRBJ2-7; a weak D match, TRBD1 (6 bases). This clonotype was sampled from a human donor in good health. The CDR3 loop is CASSWHRGNEQYF. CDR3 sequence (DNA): TGTGCCAGCAGCTGGCATAGGGGGAACGAGCAGTACTTC.